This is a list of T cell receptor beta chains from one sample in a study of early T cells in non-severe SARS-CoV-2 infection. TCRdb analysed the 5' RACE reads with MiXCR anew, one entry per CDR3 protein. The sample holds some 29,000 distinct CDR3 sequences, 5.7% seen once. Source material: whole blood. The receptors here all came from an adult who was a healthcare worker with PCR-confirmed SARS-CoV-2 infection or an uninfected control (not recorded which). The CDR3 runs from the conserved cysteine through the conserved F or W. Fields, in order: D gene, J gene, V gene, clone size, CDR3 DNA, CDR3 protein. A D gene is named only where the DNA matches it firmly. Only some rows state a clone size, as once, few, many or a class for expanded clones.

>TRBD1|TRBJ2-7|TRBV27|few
TGTGCCAGCAGTAACCCTCCGGGACAGGGAGTCTACGAGCAGTACTTC
CASSNPPGQGVYEQYF
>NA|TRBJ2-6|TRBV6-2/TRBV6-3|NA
TGTGCCAGCAGTTACGGTTCTGGGGCCAACGTCCTGACTTTC
CASSYGSGANVLTF
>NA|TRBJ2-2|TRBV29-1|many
TGCAGCGCTGTAGACCAGAACGGGGAGCTGTTTTTT
CSAVDQNGELFF
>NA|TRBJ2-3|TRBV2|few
TGTGCCAGCAGTAATAAGGATAGCACAGATACGCAGTATTTT
CASSNKDSTDTQYF
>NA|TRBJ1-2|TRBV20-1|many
TGCAGTGCTAGCCCCGGTGCAGGGGATAATGGCTACACCTTC
CSASPGAGDNGYTF
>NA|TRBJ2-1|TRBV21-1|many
TGTGCCGGAGGGACTAGCGGGGGGCCCCGCCCCAATGAGCAGTTCTTC
CAGGTSGGPRPNEQFF
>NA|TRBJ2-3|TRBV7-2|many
TGTGCCAGCAGCTTCACCACCCTCACAGATACGCAGTATTTT
CASSFTTLTDTQYF
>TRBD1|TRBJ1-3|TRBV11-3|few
TGTGCCAGCAGCCGCGCCGGACAGGATGGAAACACCATATATTTT
CASSRAGQDGNTIYF
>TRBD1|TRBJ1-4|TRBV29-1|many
TGCAGCGTTGGACAGGGAACCGCTAATGAAAAACTGTTTTTT
CSVGQGTANEKLFF
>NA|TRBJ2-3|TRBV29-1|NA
TGCAGCGTTGTTTTCACGTCTCGGGATACGCAGTATTTT
CSVVFTSRDTQYF
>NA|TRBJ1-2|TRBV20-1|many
TGCAGTGCGTTACAGCAGGGGCCGGCTAACTATGGCTACACCTTC
CSALQQGPANYGYTF
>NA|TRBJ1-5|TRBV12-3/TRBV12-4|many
TGTGCCAGCAGTTTAACAGGACTCAATCAGCCCCAGCATTTT
CASSLTGLNQPQHF
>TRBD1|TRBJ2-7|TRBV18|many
TGTGCCAGCTCACCGACAGGGTCCTACGAGCAGTACTTC
CASSPTGSYEQYF
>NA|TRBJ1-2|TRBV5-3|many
TGTGCCAGAAGCTTGGCGGTCAGGGGAATTAACTATGGCTACACCTTC
CARSLAVRGINYGYTF
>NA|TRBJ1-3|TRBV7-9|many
TGTGCCAGCAGCTTAGCCGGACGCAACACCATATATTTT
CASSLAGRNTIYF
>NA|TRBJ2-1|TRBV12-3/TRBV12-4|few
TGTGCCAGCAGTCATAGTGCGGCTCTGAGTGAGCAGTTCTTC
CASSHSAALSEQFF
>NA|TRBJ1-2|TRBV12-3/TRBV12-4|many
TGTGCCAGCACCAAGACAGACTATGGCTACACCTTC
CASTKTDYGYTF
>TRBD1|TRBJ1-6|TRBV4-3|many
TGCGCCAGCAGCCAAGATGGGACAGGGGTTTCACCCCTCCACTTT
CASSQDGTGVSPLHF
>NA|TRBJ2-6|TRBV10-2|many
TGCGCCAGCGGAGGGAGTATGGCCAACGTCCTGACTTTC
CASGGSMANVLTF
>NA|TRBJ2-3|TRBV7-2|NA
TGTGCCAGCAGCTTACAGAGCACAGATACGCAGTATTTT
CASSLQSTDTQYF
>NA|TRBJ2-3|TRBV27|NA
TGTGCCAGCAGCCCCTCGGCGGGACAGCATACAGATACGCAGTATTTT
CASSPSAGQHTDTQYF
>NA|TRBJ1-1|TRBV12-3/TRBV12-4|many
TGTGCCAGCACCCAATGGGGGCTTGTCACTGAAGCTTTCTTT
CASTQWGLVTEAFF
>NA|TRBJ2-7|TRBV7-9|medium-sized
TGTGCCAGCAGCTCCCAGACCAGGGGCGAGCAGTACTTC
CASSSQTRGEQYF
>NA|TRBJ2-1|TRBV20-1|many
TGCAGTGCTAAGCAGGACCGCTACAATGAGCAGTTCTTC
CSAKQDRYNEQFF
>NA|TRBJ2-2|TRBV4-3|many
TGCGCCAGCAGCCCCTCGCAGCGGGGGGAGCTGTTTTTT
CASSPSQRGELFF
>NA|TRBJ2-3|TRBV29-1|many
TGCAGCGTTACCGGTAGCACAGATACGCAGTATTTT
CSVTGSTDTQYF
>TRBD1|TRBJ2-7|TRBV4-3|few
TGCGCCAGCAGCCAAGTTACAGGGGGCGTTTTGTACGAGCAGTACTTC
CASSQVTGGVLYEQYF